These 23 T cell receptor beta chains originate from one sample sequenced in a study of blood T cell repertoires in COVID-19. Generated by immunoSEQ multiplex PCR, the TCRdb table keeps only in-frame clones and is missing some. This sample has some 58,000 clones, with 80% to 95% found just once. Input material: peripheral blood. These receptors were obtained from a man in his fifties or sixties with active COVID-19.

The J gene is TRBJ2-7, the V gene TRBV30; maybe TRBD1 (6 bases). The CDR3 spans 15 residues. Trimming left V 6 bases short and J 5 bases short, with 23 bases between. The V gene's germline CDR1 is GTSNPN and CDR2 SVGIG (reference sequence). The CDR3 is CACHLQGIGAHEQYF. DNA of the CDR3: TGTGCCTGCCATCTCCAGGGGATAGGTGCCCACGAGCAGTACTTC.

This clone was detected once. The V call is TRBV5-1, the J call TRBJ2-3; D is undetermined. The CDR3 totals 14 residues. V was pared by 0 bases and J by 4 bases, with 9 bases between. CDR1 is SGHRS and CDR2 is YFSETQ in the germline V gene. CDR3 region: CASSLGPRPDTQYF. The CDR3 coding sequence is TGCGCCAGCAGCTTGGGGCCCCGCCCAGATACGCAGTATTTT.

The chain's CDR3 is CSVLQGSSYNEQFF. The CDR3 DNA reads as TGCAGCGTCCTACAGGGGAGCTCCTACAATGAGCAGTTCTTC. The V gene is TRBV29-1, the J gene TRBJ2-1; 7 nucleotides match TRBD1. Per germline, CDR1 SQVTM and CDR2 ANQGSEA. Losses at the gene ends were 6 bases for V and 0 bases for J; bases not matched to a gene: 5. The CDR3 loop spans 14 amino acids.

This clone has just one count. The chain links TRBV5-1 to TRBJ2-7; 9 bases match TRBD1. The CDR3 has 16 amino acids. Germline V gene data show CDR1 as SGHRS and CDR2 as YFSETQ. The junction had 7 bases not matched to a gene; V was cut back by 1 base and J by 2 bases. CDR3 loop: CASSLWSGQGAYEQYF. The CDR3 DNA sequence: TGCGCCAGCAGCTTGTGGTCGGGACAGGGCGCCTACGAGCAGTACTTC.

This clone was seen a single time. The V call is TRBV7-9, the J call TRBJ1-5; D perhaps matches TRBD1 (6 bases). The CDR3 runs to 16 residues. Germline V gene lookup returns CDR1 SEHNR and CDR2 FQNEAQ (reference sequence). The germline V and J ends were trimmed by 1 base and 0 bases, with 10 bases remaining between them. The CDR3 nucleotides are TGTGCCAGCAGCTTAGGCAGGGGAAATAGCAATCAGCCCCAGCATTTT. Protein product: CASSLGRGNSNQPQHF.

CDR3 sequence: CASSLGPSGYEQYF. The CDR3 bases are TGCGCCAGCAGCTTGGGGCCCTCAGGGTACGAGCAGTACTTC. The rearrangement links TRBV5-1 to TRBJ2-7, with a possible D match to TRBD1 (5 bases). Deletions cut 0 bases from V and 4 bases from J, with 11 bases between. The CDR3 has 14 amino acids. Germline CDR1 SGHRS, CDR2 YFSETQ.

The chain employs TRBV28 and TRBJ1-5; TRBD1 is a possible D gene (5 bases). Germline lookup yields CDR1 MDHEN and CDR2 SYDVKM. The CDR3 length is 13 residues. The ends were cut back, 8 bases at V and 6 bases at J, with 14 bases in the middle. In nucleotides, the CDR3 is TGTGCCAGCGCTGCAGGGTCCGGTCAGCCCCAGCATTTT. It is translated as CASAAGSGQPQHF.

The chain is built from TRBV11-3 and TRBJ2-2, with D hard to call. V was shortened by 8 bases and J by 2 bases, with 6 bases between the two germline ends. CDR1 and CDR2 (germline): SGHNT, YENEEA. The CDR3 totals 12 residues. The DNA for the CDR3 is TGTGCCAGCGGGCCTAACACCGGGGAGCTGTTTTTT. This encodes CASGPNTGELFF.

For the CDR3, the DNA is TGTGCCACCCGTGGTAGGTTTAGCGGGGTCCCAGATACGCAGTATTTT. It yields the protein CATRGRFSGVPDTQYF. This chain joins TRBV10-3 and TRBJ2-3; 8 nucleotides align to TRBD2. CDR1 and CDR2 from the germline V gene are ENHRY and SYGVKD. The CDR3 loop spans 16 amino acids. The junction had 16 bases not matched to a gene; V was cut back by 10 bases and J by 4 bases.

This chain links TRBV5-4 with TRBJ2-5, with 9 nucleotides matching TRBD1. The germline CDR1 and CDR2 sequences are SGHNT and YYREEE (reference sequence). With V trimmed by 4 bases and J by 4 bases, 5 bases remained unmatched. CDR3 length: 14 residues. Here the CDR3 DNA reads TGTGCCAGCAGCGGGGACAGGGTTATAGAGACCCAGTACTTC. Its protein is CASSGDRVIETQYF.

The CDR3 sequence is CASSAGETGGQYF. DNA for the CDR3: TGTGCCAGCAGTGCCGGGGAAACCGGAGGGCAGTACTTC. The V gene is TRBV12-3 or TRBV12-4, the J gene TRBJ2-7; weak D call: TRBD2 (5 bases). The CDR3 length is 13 residues. With 5 bases removed from V and 9 bases from J, the gap between germline ends came to 17 bases.

This clone is a singleton in its sample. The J gene is TRBJ2-2, the V gene TRBV4-1; maybe TRBD1 (5 bases). CDR3 length: 15 amino acids. The V end was cut by 4 bases, the J end by 7 bases, with 16 bases between. Germline V gene sequence: CDR1 MGHRA, CDR2 YSYEKL. The CDR3 here is CASSPARAVGGELFF. The CDR3, as DNA: TGCGCCAGCAGCCCAGCCAGGGCGGTAGGCGGGGAGCTGTTTTTT.

This clone was recorded once. This chain uses TRBV6-2 or TRBV6-3 with TRBJ2-7, with TRBD1 as a possible D gene (6 bases). The CDR3 has 15 amino acids. V lost 7 bases and J 3 bases, leaving 19 bases between the germline ends. Germline V gives CDR1 MNHEY, CDR2 SVGEGT. The CDR3 region is CASTPVRGAGYEQYF. CDR3 sequence (DNA): TGTGCCAGCACCCCCGTCAGGGGCGCAGGCTACGAGCAGTACTTC.

The CDR3 coding sequence is TGTGCCAGCAGCCAAGAGTCTACAGAGACCCAGTACTTC. Its protein product is CASSQESTETQYF. V is TRBV4-2 and J is TRBJ2-5; D gene uncertain. The CDR3 is made up of 13 amino acids. Trimming shortened V by 0 bases and J by 4 bases, and 6 bases separated the two germline ends. Germline V gives CDR1 LGHNA, CDR2 YNFKEQ.

The gene calls are TRBV6-5 and TRBJ2-2; weak D call: TRBD1 (7 bases). In germline, CDR1 is MNHEY, CDR2 SVGAGI. The CDR3 contains 15 residues. V was clipped by 5 bases and J by 6 bases, with 16 bases between them. Here the CDR3 DNA reads TGTGCCAGCAGTCGGGGGACAGTTCAAGCCGGGGAGCTGTTTTTT. Protein sequence: CASSRGTVQAGELFF.

As DNA, the CDR3 is TGTGCCAGCAGTCCTCTCAAGACTGAGCAGTACTTC. It yields the protein CASSPLKTEQYF. The V call is TRBV12-3 or TRBV12-4, the J call TRBJ2-7; the D is unclear. Deletions cut 5 bases from V and 7 bases from J, with 12 bases between. The CDR3 totals 12 residues.

The CDR3 protein is CASSPDRGIGYTF. The CDR3 DNA is TGTGCCAGCAGTCCCGACAGGGGGATTGGCTACACCTTC. The chain has TRBV28 and TRBJ1-2, with 9 bases identical to TRBD1. The germline V gene has CDR1 MDHEN and CDR2 SYDVKM. V lost 5 bases, J lost 7 bases, and 5 bases stayed unmatched. This CDR3 comprises 13 residues.

This chain joins TRBV28 and TRBJ1-2; TRBD1 agrees at 9 bases. The CDR3 consists of 12 residues. CDR1 and CDR2 (germline): MDHEN, SYDVKM. J lost 8 bases, V lost 10 bases, and 8 bases had no gene match. CDR3 in DNA: TGTGCCATCTCACAGGGGGCGCAAGGCTACACCTTC. This encodes CAISQGAQGYTF.

CDR3 sequence: CASSLSKEAFF. The CDR3 DNA reads as TGTGCCAGCAGTTTATCTAAGGAAGCTTTCTTT. The chain combines TRBV12-3 or TRBV12-4 with TRBJ1-1, with D uncertain. The CDR3 length is 11 residues. Deletions cut 2 bases from V and 8 bases from J, with 6 bases between.

The rearrangement links TRBV6-5 to TRBJ1-6; unclear D gene. The CDR3 loop spans 15 amino acids. Trimming took 2 bases from V and 8 from J, leaving 13 bases between them. From germline, CDR1 is MNHEY and CDR2 SVGAGI. This chain's CDR3 is CASSYLPNSDSPLHF. The CDR3 DNA reads as TGTGCCAGCAGTTACCTCCCGAATTCGGATTCACCCCTCCACTTT.

For the CDR3, the DNA is TGTGCCAGCAGCTTGGGACTAGCGGGGGGCACAGATACGCAGTATTTT. Protein: CASSLGLAGGTDTQYF. The gene calls are TRBV11-3 and TRBJ2-3; TRBD2 aligns across 14 bases. V lost 3 bases, J lost 1 base, and 0 bases stayed unmatched. The length of the CDR3 is 16 residues. The germline gives CDR1 SGHNT, CDR2 YENEEA.

The table lists this clone with a count of one. The rearrangement links TRBV28 to TRBJ1-2; the D gene is possibly TRBD1 (5 bases). Germline CDR1 is MDHEN and CDR2 is SYDVKM. The V and J ends lost 5 bases and 3 bases respectively, with 10 bases between them. This CDR3 comprises 13 residues. In DNA, the CDR3 is TGTGCCAGCAGTGTCAGGGTGGACTATGGCTACACCTTC. Translating gives CASSVRVDYGYTF.

V usage is TRBV28 and J usage is TRBJ1-1; 10 positions agree with TRBD1. Germline V CDR1 and CDR2: MDHEN, SYDVKM. The CDR3 consists of 16 residues. The junction had 6 bases not matched to a gene; V was cut back by 1 base and J by 4 bases. The CDR3 loop reads CASSLLGDRGFTEAFF. CDR3 DNA sequence: TGTGCCAGCAGTTTATTAGGGGACAGGGGTTTCACTGAAGCTTTCTTT. Based on the CDR3 plus reference TRBV28 and TRBJ1-1, the full variable domain is DVKVTQSSRYLVKRTGEKVFLECVQDMDHENMFWYRQDPGLGLRLIYFSYDVKMKEKGDIPEGYSVSREKKERFSLILESASTNQTSMYLCASSLLGDRGFTEAFFGQGTRLTVV.